The clone carrying this TCR beta chain appeared a few times. As originally analysed: Counts of nucleated cells, estimated from reference gene primer amplification, were obtained. Data came from immunoSEQ multiplex PCR; TCRdb stores just in-frame clones and leaves some out. V, J and clone size derive from that table, while D and trimming were established from the DNA sequence. Among about 97,000 clones listed, less than 95% were seen once. The data originate from a study of blood T cell repertoires in COVID-19. Study background: There were acute and convalescent COVID-19 samples, and they came from the United States, Italy and Spain. From T cells, B-cell-depleted T cells, or PBMCs came the material, which was cDNA or gDNA.

Germline V gene lookup returns CDR1 ENHRY and CDR2 SYGVKD. Trimming removed 2 bases from V and 7 bases from J, with 15 bases in between. This CDR3 comprises 16 residues. The rearrangement links TRBV10-3 to TRBJ1-6, with D maybe TRBD1 (6 bases). The TCR sequence derives from a man aged 55 to 69 with acute or convalescent COVID-19. The sequenced sample consisted of peripheral blood. The CDR3: CAISEASGHQNSPLHF. In DNA, the CDR3 is TGTGCCATCAGTGAGGCCTCGGGACACCAAAATTCACCCCTCCACTTT.